Only one count was recorded for the clone carrying this T cell receptor beta chain. Its antigen is currently unknown. The data are from a study of T cell responses to AZD1222 COVID-19 vaccine. Study-wide results and limits: In a largely white British group with more females than males, clonal diversity was possibly underestimated. Repertoires in all cases were sampled only once the peak T cell response had passed.

Here immunoSEQ multiplex PCR was the method, and the copy in TCRdb shows in-frame clones only, minus some. The data hold roughly 160,000 clones, with 90% observed a single time. Specimen: peripheral blood, collected on day 0 of AZD1222 vaccination. The TCR sequence derives from an adult in good health.

The chain's CDR3 is CASSLTGRNTIYF. In DNA form, the CDR3 reads TGTGCCAGCAGCTTAACAGGGAGAAACACCATATATTTT. This rearrangement joins TRBV11-2 to TRBJ1-3; tentatively, D is TRBD1 (6 bases). The CDR3 totals 13 residues. Germline V gene data show CDR1 as SGHAT and CDR2 as FQNNGV. Trimming shortened V by 2 bases and J by 5 bases, and 7 bases separated the two germline ends. The variable domain in full, completed from reference TRBV11-2 and TRBJ1-3, reads EAGVAQSPRYKIIEKRQSVAFWCNPISGHATLYWYQQILGQGPKLLIQFQNNGVVDDSQLPKDRFSAERLKGVDSTLKIQPAKLEDSAVYLCASSLTGRNTIYFGEGSWLTVV.